This TCR beta chain was observed in a study of cytomegalovirus exposure and HLA in healthy donors. Study-wide results and limits: Later analysis showed most CMV-associated TCR beta chains appearing HLA-restricted. In a later analysis, HLA-associated beta chains showed higher expansion and lower generation probabilities than comparable chains.

Concerning this clone itself: Its antigen is not known.

Each donor was nominally healthy when sampled (though unrecorded immune exposures were likely). PCR primers comprised 60 Vbeta and 13 Jbeta primers. The protocol was immunoSEQ multiplex PCR, while the TCRdb copy is restricted to in-frame clones and leaves out a portion. The sample shows around 130,000 clones, about 80% of them seen only once. The CDR3 runs 17 residues. The sequencing sample was made of PBMCs. This chain links TRBV1 with TRBJ2-1; the tabulated D call, TRBD2, remains unverified against the DNA. TRBV1 is termed a pseudogene. The sequence was obtained from a woman in her thirties or forties in good health and CMV-seronegative. CDR3 protein: CTSSRGSEETSYNEQFF. CDR3 DNA: TGCACCAGCAGCCGAGGATCCGAGGAAACCTCCTACAATGAGCAGTTCTTC.